These 27 T cell receptor beta chains were all obtained from the same sample, sequenced in a study of a mutant IDH1 vaccine in newly diagnosed glioma. No antigen has been identified for these receptors. Time point noted: week 47, end of study. Each dose delivered 300 ug of mutant IDH1 20-mer peptide subcutaneously with imiquimod. Clones were read by immunoSEQ multiplex PCR, and TCRdb kept only the in-frame ones, dropping some. The sample records 40,000 to 50,000 clones, around 82% being singletons. This specimen consisted of PBMCs, obtained from a glioma patient whose treatment included an IDH1 peptide vaccine. The receptors derive from a man younger than 35 with glioma. Some clones in this sample may be carry-over from other donors' samples.

This chain uses TRBV6-5 with TRBJ1-1; 10 bases match TRBD1. The CDR3 has 14 residues. V shed 6 bases and J 4 bases; nucleotides not matched to a gene: 5. Germline V gene lookup returns CDR1 MNHEY and CDR2 SVGAGI. The CDR3 here is CASRVTGGRTEAFF. CDR3 nucleotide sequence: TGTGCCAGCAGGGTGACAGGGGGCCGCACTGAAGCTTTCTTT.

The chain has TRBV6-5 and TRBJ2-7; 8 positions match TRBD2. The CDR3 is 12 residues long. The germline gives CDR1 MNHEY, CDR2 SVGAGI. Trimming removed 7 bases from V and 5 bases from J; junction bases left unmatched: 4. The CDR3 reads CASTPGGNEQYF. CDR3 in DNA: TGTGCCAGCACCCCGGGGGGGAACGAGCAGTACTTC.

The V call is TRBV4-3, the J call TRBJ1-1; a weak D match, TRBD1 (5 bases). The CDR3 is made up of 15 amino acids. Trimming cost V 0 bases and J 6 bases, with 14 bases left between them. The germline V gene encodes CDR1 LGHNA and CDR2 YSLEER. The CDR3 DNA sequence: TGCGCCAGCAGCCAAGACACAGCAGGGAGCCCTGAAGCTTTCTTT. Its translation: CASSQDTAGSPEAFF.

This CDR3 reads CASSPAATSYTF. The CDR3 DNA sequence: TGTGCCAGCAGCCCAGCAGCGACAAGCTACACCTTC. The V call is TRBV14, the J call TRBJ1-2; D not resolved. The length of the CDR3 is 12 residues. Trimming pared 4 bases from V and 9 bases from J, leaving 12 bases between. CDR1 is SGHDN and CDR2 is FVKESK in the germline V gene.

This chain connects TRBV7-2 to TRBJ2-2; TRBD2 matches 8 bases. Germline V lookup: CDR1 SGHTA, CDR2 FQGNSA. With V trimmed by 5 bases and J by 3 bases, 17 bases remained unmatched. The CDR3 runs 19 residues. Here the CDR3 DNA reads TGTGCCAGCAGCCCCCGGGCTAGCGGGTGGGGGGGGGACACCGGGGAGCTGTTTTTT. This codes for CASSPRASGWGGDTGELFF.

The V gene is TRBV4-1, the J gene TRBJ1-1; 7 bases map to TRBD1. J gave up 0 bases and V 4 bases, and 5 bases lay outside the gene matches. Germline-derived CDR1 and CDR2 are MGHRA and YSYEKL. This CDR3 has 15 amino acids. CDR3 nucleotide sequence: TGCGCCAGCAGCCTTCCGACAGGGCTGAACACTGAAGCTTTCTTT. Translation gives CASSLPTGLNTEAFF.

The rearrangement links TRBV5-4 to TRBJ1-5; D is unclear. The CDR3 runs to 13 residues. Germline CDR1 and CDR2: SGHNT and YYREEE (reference sequence). The germline V and J ends were trimmed by 0 bases and 7 bases, with 8 bases remaining between them. The CDR3 spells CASSLDANQPQHF. In DNA, the CDR3 is TGTGCCAGCAGCTTGGACGCAAACCAGCCCCAGCATTTT.

The rearrangement uses TRBV29-1 and TRBJ1-2; possibly TRBD1 for D (6 bases). This CDR3 comprises 13 residues. V gave up 4 bases and J gave up 5 bases, with 14 bases separating them. Germline lookup yields CDR1 SQVTM and CDR2 ANQGSEA. CDR3 sequence reads: CSVGGGAWYGYTF. The CDR3 DNA follows: TGCAGCGTTGGGGGGGGCGCCTGGTATGGCTACACCTTC.

V and J are TRBV2 and TRBJ1-5; 12 positions agree with TRBD1. The CDR3 consists of 16 residues. With 8 bases clipped from V and 0 bases from J, the junction kept 5 bases outside the gene matches. Germline V gives CDR1 SNHLY, CDR2 FYNNEI. The CDR3 DNA reads TGTGCCAGCCGGGACAGGGGGCCTTATAGCAATCAGCCCCAGCATTTT. Translation gives CASRDRGPYSNQPQHF.

Comment on this clone: The sample contains more than one DNA sequence encoding this CDR3. The gene calls are TRBV7-2 and TRBJ1-1; D is unresolved. The CDR3 totals 13 residues. Trimming cost V 5 bases and J 0 bases, with 7 bases left between them. In germline, CDR1 is SGHTA, CDR2 FQGNSA. CDR3 DNA sequence: TGTGCCAGCAGCCTGACGGTGAACACTGAAGCTTTCTTT. It translates to CASSLTVNTEAFF.

This chain connects TRBV4-3 to TRBJ1-5, with 11 bases fitting TRBD1. Germline V gene lookup returns CDR1 LGHNA and CDR2 YSLEER. V gave up 0 bases and J gave up 7 bases; unmatched junction bases: 5. The CDR3 has 16 amino acids. CDR3 loop: CASSQDLDRGHQPQHF. Here the CDR3 DNA reads TGCGCCAGCAGCCAAGATTTGGACAGGGGGCACCAGCCCCAGCATTTT.

This clone was recorded once. The J gene is TRBJ1-2, the V gene TRBV19; possible D gene TRBD1, 6 bases. The CDR3 loop spans 11 amino acids. The germline V and J ends were trimmed by 7 bases and 8 bases, with 11 bases remaining between them. The V gene's germline CDR1 is LNHDA and CDR2 SQIVND (reference sequence). For the CDR3, the DNA is TGTGCCAGTACGGGGGGCGTCGGCTACACCTTC. Its translation is CASTGGVGYTF.

This clone was found a few times. The CDR3 region is CASRGWSYNEQFF. The CDR3 DNA reads as TGTGCCAGCAGAGGATGGTCCTACAATGAGCAGTTCTTC. The J gene is TRBJ2-1, the V gene TRBV27; D ambiguous. The V end was cut by 6 bases, the J end by 1 base, with 7 bases between. This CDR3 contains 13 residues. Germline V gene lookup returns CDR1 MNHEY and CDR2 SMNVEV (reference sequence).

This chain joins TRBV6-5 and TRBJ1-2, with D uncertain. The germline gives CDR1 MNHEY, CDR2 SVGAGI. The CDR3 consists of 13 residues. The V gene lost 5 bases and the J gene lost 4 bases, with 11 bases spanning the gap. Written as DNA, the CDR3 is TGTGCCAGCAGTCCAGCTACCCTCTATGGCTACACCTTC. Its protein is CASSPATLYGYTF.

The CDR3: CASSPGDSVQEFF. CDR3 DNA sequence: TGTGCCAGCAGCCCAGGGGACTCAGTGCAAGAGTTCTTC. The chain carries TRBV7-6 and TRBJ2-1; either TRBD1 or TRBD2 may fit D (6 bases each). Germline V CDR1 and CDR2: SGHVS, FNYEAQ. The CDR3 consists of 13 residues. V gave up 5 bases and J gave up 14 bases, with 19 bases separating them.

The chain employs TRBV27 and TRBJ1-6; 8 bases map to TRBD1. Germline CDR1 and CDR2: MNHEY and SMNVEV (reference sequence). The CDR3 runs 16 residues. The V and J ends lost 6 bases and 2 bases, in that order; junction bases with no gene match: 6. In DNA, the CDR3 is TGTGCCAGCAGCCGGGACAGGTCAACCTATAATTCACCCCTCCACTTT. The encoded protein is CASSRDRSTYNSPLHF.

Within the sample, this clone is large. The V call is TRBV4-3, the J call TRBJ2-3, with D perhaps TRBD1 or TRBD2 (5 bases each). The CDR3 length is 13 residues. Germline V lookup: CDR1 LGHNA, CDR2 YSLEER. Trimming pared 0 bases from V and 8 bases from J, leaving 9 bases between. CDR3 sequence reads: CASSQDGGFTQYF. The CDR3 nucleotides read TGCGCCAGCAGCCAAGATGGGGGTTTTACGCAGTATTTT.

This clone was detected a few times. The gene calls are TRBV5-1 and TRBJ1-1; 8 nucleotides agree with TRBD1. The CDR3 totals 15 residues. V trimming: 4 bases; J trimming: 1 base; junction bases outside the gene matches: 6. Germline CDR1 and CDR2: SGHRS and YFSETQ. DNA of the CDR3: TGCGCCAGCAGCCTAAGACAGGGGAGGAACACTGAAGCTTTCTTT. This gives the protein CASSLRQGRNTEAFF.

This rearrangement joins TRBV25-1 to TRBJ1-2; D is undetermined. Germline V gene lookup returns CDR1 MGHDK and CDR2 SYGVNS. V lost 1 base and J 2 bases, leaving 8 bases between the germline ends. The CDR3 totals 14 residues. In DNA form, the CDR3 reads TGTGCCAGCAGTGAATTTGGCGAGAACTATGGCTACACCTTC. Its protein is CASSEFGENYGYTF.

The genes are TRBV19 and TRBJ2-7; a possible D gene is TRBD1 (5 bases). CDR3 length: 14 amino acids. Germline V gives CDR1 LNHDA, CDR2 SQIVND (reference sequence). The ends were cut back, 8 bases at V and 5 bases at J, with 19 bases in the middle. In nucleotides, the CDR3 is TGTGCCAGTGGCTCAGGGCCGATTAACCACGAGCAGTACTTC. This sequence encodes CASGSGPINHEQYF.

The chain recombines TRBV7-9 with TRBJ1-1; D gene uncertain. From germline, CDR1 is SEHNR and CDR2 FQNEAQ (reference sequence). The V end was cut by 5 bases, the J end by 6 bases, with 7 bases between. This CDR3 has 11 amino acids. This chain's CDR3 is CASSREAEAFF. CDR3 nucleotide sequence: TGTGCCAGCAGCCGGGAAGCTGAAGCTTTCTTT.

The chain combines TRBV29-1 with TRBJ2-2, with TRBD2 matching 9 bases. CDR1 is SQVTM, CDR2 ANQGSEA, per germline. V was pared by 2 bases and J by 6 bases, with 10 bases of the junction left unmatched. The CDR3 extends over 16 amino acids. CDR3 protein: CSVESRGGLKAGELFF. The CDR3, as DNA: TGCAGCGTTGAATCGCGGGGGGGCTTAAAGGCCGGGGAGCTGTTTTTT.

A few counts support this clone. The chain employs TRBV6-4 and TRBJ2-1; TRBD2 matches at 8 bases. Unmatched junction bases numbered 8, after V lost 4 bases and J lost 6 bases. Germline-derived CDR1 and CDR2 are MRHNA and SNTAGT. This CDR3 contains 15 residues. As DNA, the CDR3 is TGTGCCAGCAGTGCCGAAGCGGGAGCCGGCAATGAGCAGTTCTTC. Residues: CASSAEAGAGNEQFF.

This chain links TRBV30 with TRBJ1-6, with no clear D. The CDR3 contains 15 residues. V lost 0 bases and J 10 bases, leaving 16 bases between the germline ends. CDR1 is GTSNPN and CDR2 is SVGIG in the germline V gene (reference sequence). CDR3 sequence: CAWSVPSPGRSPLHF. In DNA form, the CDR3 reads TGTGCCTGGAGTGTACCTAGCCCCGGGAGATCACCCCTCCACTTT.

A single count supports this clone. The J gene is TRBJ1-5, the V gene TRBV7-9; D not resolved. Germline CDR1 SEHNR, CDR2 FQNEAQ (reference sequence). V shed 1 base and J shed 12 bases, with 13 bases lying between them. The CDR3 spans 13 residues. The CDR3 nucleotides read TGTGCCAGCAGCTTAGGCGGGCAGGATGACCAGCATTTT. It codes for CASSLGGQDDQHF.

This rearrangement joins TRBV5-4 to TRBJ1-2; TRBD1 is a possible D gene (5 bases). The CDR3 consists of 14 residues. Per the germline V gene, CDR1 is SGHNT and CDR2 is YYREEE (reference sequence). Trimming pared 0 bases from V and 4 bases from J, leaving 10 bases between. In DNA form, the CDR3 reads TGTGCCAGCAGCTTGGCCAGGGATACCTATGGCTACACCTTC. This codes for CASSLARDTYGYTF.

The genes are TRBV5-5 and TRBJ1-5, with 7 bases fitting TRBD1. The CDR3 spans 14 residues. CDR1 and CDR2 (germline): SGHKS, YYEKEE (reference sequence). V was pared by 3 bases and J by 3 bases, with 3 bases of the junction left unmatched. The CDR3 sequence: CASSSDRLNQPQHF. CDR3 in DNA: TGTGCCAGCAGCTCGGACAGGCTCAATCAGCCCCAGCATTTT.